The rows below give T cell receptor beta chains drawn from one sample of a study of regulatory T cells in long-lasting Graves disease. MiXCR, run by TCRdb on the multiplex PCR reads, gives a single entry per CDR3 protein. Altogether approximately 560,000 distinct CDR3 sequences are present, about 15% being singletons, with the ten largest covering about 12%. The same data also contributed to another study, on T cells in Graves' hyperthyroidism and ophthalmopathy.

Source: peripheral blood mononuclear cells (PBMCs), taken at new diagnosis, from a patient treated with antithyroid drugs. Receptors were obtained from a man aged 18 to 30 with Graves disease. CDR3s include the opening cysteine and the closing phenylalanine or tryptophan. The D gene is left open where the match is weak. Expanded clones get a size class; other rows say once, few or many, or leave the size out.

>many|-|TRBV27|TRBJ2-3
TGTGCCAGCAGTTTATCCGATAGCACAGATACGCAGTATTTT
CASSLSDSTDTQYF
>-|-|TRBV29-1|TRBJ1-4
TGCAGCGTCGTTGGCCTTTCAACTAATGAAAAACTGTTTTTT
CSVVGLSTNEKLFF
>-|-|TRBV19|TRBJ1-1
TGTGCCACACGGACCTCTGAAGCTTTCTTT
CATRTSEAFF
>few|-|TRBV29-1|TRBJ2-7
TGCAGCGTTGAAAGTGCAGGGTCCTACGAGCAGTACTTC
CSVESAGSYEQYF
>many|TRBD1|TRBV7-9|TRBJ2-7
TGTGCCAGCAGCGACAGGGGACAGGGTCTTGCCGAGCAGTACTTC
CASSDRGQGLAEQYF
>-|-|TRBV20-1|TRBJ1-1
TGCAGTGCTAAAATGTTGCAGGCCTCCGAAGCTTTCTTT
CSAKMLQASEAFF
>many|-|TRBV28|TRBJ2-7
TGTGCCAGCAGTTTATCGGCCAGTTCCTACGAGCAGTACTTC
CASSLSASSYEQYF
>many|TRBD1|TRBV3-1|TRBJ2-7
TGTGCCAGCAGCGAAGGGACAGGGGGTCCTGGACTAGCCTACGAGCAGTACTTC
CASSEGTGGPGLAYEQYF
>many|-|TRBV12-3/TRBV12-4|TRBJ1-6
TGTGCCAGCAGCCAGCCGGGACGAGTCTATAATTCACCCCTCCACTTT
CASSQPGRVYNSPLHF
>few|-|TRBV6-2/TRBV6-3|TRBJ2-7
TGTGCCAGCAGTGATTACGGGAGCTCCTACGAGCAGTACTTC
CASSDYGSSYEQYF
>-|-|TRBV14|TRBJ1-1
TGTGCCAGCAGCAAAGACCATGAAGCTTTCTTT
CASSKDHEAFF
>many|-|TRBV5-1|TRBJ1-4
TGCGCCAGCAGTGAGGCAGGGTCTAATGAAAAACTGTTTTTT
CASSEAGSNEKLFF
>many|-|TRBV30|TRBJ2-3
TGTGCCTGGAGCATAGCGGATACGCAGTATTTT
CAWSIADTQYF
>many|-|TRBV28|TRBJ2-6
TGTGCCAGCGGCTCAGGGGCCCTCTCTGGGGCCAACGTCCTGACTTTC
CASGSGALSGANVLTF